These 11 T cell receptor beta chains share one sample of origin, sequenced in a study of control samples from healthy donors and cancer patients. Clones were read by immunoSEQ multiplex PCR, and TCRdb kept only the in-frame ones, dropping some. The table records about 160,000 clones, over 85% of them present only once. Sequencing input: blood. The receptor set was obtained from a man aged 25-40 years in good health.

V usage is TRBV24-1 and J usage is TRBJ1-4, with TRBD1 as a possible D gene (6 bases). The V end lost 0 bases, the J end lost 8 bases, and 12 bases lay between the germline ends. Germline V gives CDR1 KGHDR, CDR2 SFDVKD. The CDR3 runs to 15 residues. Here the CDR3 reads CATSDLRAGEEKLFF. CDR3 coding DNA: TGTGCCACCAGTGATTTGCGAGCAGGGGAAGAAAAACTGTTTTTT.

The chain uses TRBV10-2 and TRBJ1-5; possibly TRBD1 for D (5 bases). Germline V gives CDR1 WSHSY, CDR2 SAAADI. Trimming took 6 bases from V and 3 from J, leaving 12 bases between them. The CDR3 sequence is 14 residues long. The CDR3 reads CASRQGLINQPQHF. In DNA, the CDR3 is TGCGCCAGCAGGCAGGGACTGATCAATCAGCCCCAGCATTTT.

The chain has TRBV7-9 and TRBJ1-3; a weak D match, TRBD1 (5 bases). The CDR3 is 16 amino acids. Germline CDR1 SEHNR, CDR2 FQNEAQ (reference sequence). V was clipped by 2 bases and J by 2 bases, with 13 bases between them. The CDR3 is CASSLSGPSPGNTIYF. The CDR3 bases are TGTGCCAGCAGCTTATCAGGGCCCTCGCCTGGAAACACCATATATTTT.

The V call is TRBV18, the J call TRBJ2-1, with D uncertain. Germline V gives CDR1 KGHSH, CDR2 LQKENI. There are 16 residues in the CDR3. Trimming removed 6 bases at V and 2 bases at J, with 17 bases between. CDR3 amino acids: CASSPTGSQAYNEQFF. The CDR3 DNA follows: TGTGCCAGCTCTCCCACGGGCAGCCAGGCCTACAATGAGCAGTTCTTC.

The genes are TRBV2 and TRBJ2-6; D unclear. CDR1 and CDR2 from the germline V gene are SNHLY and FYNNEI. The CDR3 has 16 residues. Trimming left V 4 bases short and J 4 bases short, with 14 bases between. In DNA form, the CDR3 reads TGTGCCAGCAGTGCCCAGGCCGTGGGGGGGGCCAACGTCCTGACTTTC. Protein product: CASSAQAVGGANVLTF.

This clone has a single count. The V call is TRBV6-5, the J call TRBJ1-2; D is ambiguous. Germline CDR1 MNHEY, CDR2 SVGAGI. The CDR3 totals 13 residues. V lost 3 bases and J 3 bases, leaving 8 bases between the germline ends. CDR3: CASSYFSYYGYTF. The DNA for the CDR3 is TGTGCCAGCAGTTATTTTAGTTACTATGGCTACACCTTC.

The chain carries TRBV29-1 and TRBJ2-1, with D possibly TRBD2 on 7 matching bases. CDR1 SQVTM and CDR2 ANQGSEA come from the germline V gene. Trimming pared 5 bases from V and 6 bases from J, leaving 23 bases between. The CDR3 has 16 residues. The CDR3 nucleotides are TGCAGCGTTATACTCCGGGACTGGGAGGGGGGCAATGAGCAGTTCTTC. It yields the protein CSVILRDWEGGNEQFF.

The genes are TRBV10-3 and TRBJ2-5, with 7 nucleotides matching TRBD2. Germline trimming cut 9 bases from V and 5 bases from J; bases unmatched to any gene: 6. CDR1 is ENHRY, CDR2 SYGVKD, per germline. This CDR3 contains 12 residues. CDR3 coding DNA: TGTGCCATGGGAGGGGTTGGGGAGACCCAGTACTTC. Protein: CAMGGVGETQYF.

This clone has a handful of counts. This CDR3 reads CASSSDRTDNQPQHF. The CDR3 DNA follows: TGTGCCAGCAGTTCTGACAGGACCGACAATCAGCCCCAGCATTTT. V is TRBV7-2 and J is TRBJ1-5, with D maybe TRBD1 (6 bases). V shed 6 bases and J shed 3 bases, with 15 bases lying between them. Germline V gene data show CDR1 as SGHTA and CDR2 as FQGNSA. The CDR3 loop spans 15 amino acids. Supplemented by reference TRBV7-2 and TRBJ1-5, the full variable domain reads GAGVSQSPSNKVTEKGKDVELRCDPISGHTALYWYRQSLGQGLEFLIYFQGNSAPDKSGLPSDRFSAERTGGSVSTLTIQRTQQEDSAVYLCASSSDRTDNQPQHFGDGTRLSIL.

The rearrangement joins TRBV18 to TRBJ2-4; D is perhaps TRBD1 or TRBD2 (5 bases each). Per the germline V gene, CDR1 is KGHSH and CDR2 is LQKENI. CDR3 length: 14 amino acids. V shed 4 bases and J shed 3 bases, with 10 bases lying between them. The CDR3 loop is CASSRDAGKNIQYF. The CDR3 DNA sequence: TGTGCCAGCTCACGGGACGCCGGCAAAAACATTCAGTACTTC.

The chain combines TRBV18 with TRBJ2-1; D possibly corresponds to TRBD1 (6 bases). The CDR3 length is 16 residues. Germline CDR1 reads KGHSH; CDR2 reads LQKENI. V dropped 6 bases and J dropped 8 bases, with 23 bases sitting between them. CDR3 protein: CASSPTTGTSGHEQFF. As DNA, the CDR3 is TGTGCCAGCTCCCCAACGACCGGGACATCAGGCCATGAGCAGTTCTTC.